Each of the 30 T cell receptor beta chains below was sequenced from the same sample in a study of CD8 T cells in Susac syndrome. Random hexamers were used to reverse transcribe roughly 0.45 to 1 ug of RNA. TCRdb recomputed calls from the immunoSEQ multiplex PCR reads with MiXCR, one row per CDR3 protein. The sample contains about 83,000 distinct CDR3 sequences, roughly 95% of which appear only once. What was sequenced was CD8+ T cells from PBMCs. These receptors came from a human donor with Susac syndrome.

The chain links TRBV15 to TRBJ2-7; D not resolved. Trimming removed 3 bases from V and 5 bases from J, with 8 bases in between. The germline V gene has CDR1 LNHNV and CDR2 YYDKDF (reference sequence). The CDR3 is 12 residues long. CDR3 region: CATSSRPHEQYF. CDR3 DNA sequence: TGTGCCACCAGCAGCCGCCCACACGAGCAGTACTTC.

The V and J genes are TRBV9 and TRBJ2-3; 9 bases are shared with TRBD1. CDR3 length: 15 amino acids. The germline gives CDR1 SGDLS, CDR2 YYNGEE. Trimming took 5 bases from V and 6 from J; bases not matched to a gene: 10. The CDR3 region has the DNA TGTGCCAGCAGTGCCGGGACAGGGCTCACGGATACGCAGTATTTT. Its translation is CASSAGTGLTDTQYF.

The chain recombines TRBV7-6 with TRBJ2-7; TRBD2 aligns across 8 bases. J gave up 1 base and V 5 bases, and 7 bases lay outside the gene matches. Germline lookup yields CDR1 SGHVS and CDR2 FNYEAQ. The CDR3 sequence is 15 residues long. The CDR3 sequence is CASSPTSGRSYEQYF. Written as DNA, the CDR3 is TGTGCCAGCAGCCCTACTAGCGGCCGTTCCTACGAGCAGTACTTC.

The chain couples TRBV5-4 to TRBJ2-5; 12 nucleotides agree with TRBD1. Trimming cost V 0 bases and J 5 bases; bases outside gene matches: 2. The CDR3 consists of 15 residues. Germline CDR1 SGHNT, CDR2 YYREEE (reference sequence). CDR3 coding DNA: TGTGCCAGCAGCTTGGGGGACAGGGGGCAGGAGACCCAGTACTTC. Encoded protein: CASSLGDRGQETQYF.

The J gene is TRBJ1-6, the V gene TRBV7-8; TRBD1 matches at 8 bases. The CDR3 totals 16 residues. Germline V gives CDR1 SGHVS, CDR2 FQNEAQ. Trimming took 6 bases from V and 0 from J; bases not matched to a gene: 4. The CDR3 DNA sequence: TGTGCCAGCAGGGGACAGGTCTTCTCCTATAATTCACCCCTCCACTTT. Translation gives CASRGQVFSYNSPLHF.

The chain combines TRBV18 with TRBJ2-3; 8 bases line up with TRBD1. The CDR3 loop spans 16 amino acids. Trimming removed 2 bases from V and 4 bases from J; junction bases left unmatched: 8. Germline-derived CDR1 and CDR2 are KGHSH and LQKENI. CDR3 region: CASSPEVQGASDTQYF. CDR3 coding DNA: TGTGCCAGCTCACCAGAAGTCCAGGGGGCATCAGATACGCAGTATTTT.

V usage is TRBV9 and J usage is TRBJ2-5, with D perhaps TRBD1 or TRBD2 (6 bases each). The germline V gene has CDR1 SGDLS and CDR2 YYNGEE. This CDR3 is built from 12 residues. Trimming cost V 10 bases and J 1 base, with 11 bases left between them. The CDR3 here is CASGGGQETQYF. The CDR3 bases are TGTGCCTCAGGAGGGGGCCAAGAGACCCAGTACTTC.

The table lists this clonotype with a count of one. The rearrangement uses TRBV15 and TRBJ2-7, with D unresolved. CDR1 and CDR2 (germline): LNHNV, YYDKDF (reference sequence). Trimming took 2 bases from V and 3 from J, leaving 8 bases between them. The CDR3 extends over 13 amino acids. CDR3 sequence: CATSRRRLYEQYF. CDR3 coding DNA: TGTGCCACCAGCAGACGCCGCCTCTACGAGCAGTACTTC. The variable domain in full, completed from reference TRBV15 and TRBJ2-7, reads DAMVIQNPRYQVTQFGKPVTLSCSQTLNHNVMYWYQQKSSQAPKLLFHYYDKDFNNEADTPDNFQSRRPNTSFCFLDIRSPGLGDTAMYLCATSRRRLYEQYFGPGTRLTVT.

The chain combines TRBV20-1 with TRBJ1-5; no firm D call. Trimming left V 0 bases short and J 11 bases short, with 14 bases between. This CDR3 contains 13 residues. Germline V CDR1 and CDR2: DFQATT, SNEGSKA (reference sequence). CDR3 sequence reads: CSARDRWEPTQHF. CDR3 DNA sequence: TGCAGTGCTAGAGATCGCTGGGAACCGACCCAGCATTTT.

The V and J genes are TRBV10-3 and TRBJ1-1; weak D call: TRBD1 (5 bases). V lost 3 bases and J lost 0, with 8 bases in between. The CDR3 consists of 14 residues. Germline V gene sequence: CDR1 ENHRY, CDR2 SYGVKD. CDR3 in DNA: TGTGCCATCAGTGACGGGGCAATGAACACTGAAGCTTTCTTT. As protein: CAISDGAMNTEAFF.

J is TRBJ1-6 and V is TRBV2; D may be TRBD1 (5 bases). V lost 2 bases, J lost 0 bases, and 17 bases lay in between. From germline, CDR1 is SNHLY and CDR2 FYNNEI. CDR3 size: 19 residues. CDR3 in DNA: TGTGCCAGCAGTGAAAGGGGCCTCCCAAAAGGCTCCTATAATTCACCCCTCCACTTT. Protein product: CASSERGLPKGSYNSPLHF. The full variable domain, in which reference TRBV2 and TRBJ1-6 provide the parts outside the CDR3, is EPEVTQTPSHQVTQMGQEVILRCVPISNHLYFYWYRQILGQKVEFLVSFYNNEISEKSEIFDDQFSVERPDGSNFTLKIRSTKLEDSAMYFCASSERGLPKGSYNSPLHFGNGTRLTVT.

The V gene is TRBV19, the J gene TRBJ1-5; the D gene is possibly TRBD1 (6 bases). The CDR3 is 15 residues long. Germline CDR1 and CDR2: LNHDA and SQIVND (reference sequence). V was clipped by 3 bases and J by 4 bases, with 13 bases between them. The chain's CDR3 is CASSIRAGANQPQHF. The CDR3 DNA reads TGTGCCAGTAGTATCCGGGCAGGGGCGAATCAGCCCCAGCATTTT.

The chain uses TRBV7-9 and TRBJ1-4; the D is unclear. There are 14 residues in the CDR3. V was clipped by 1 base and J by 3 bases, with 6 bases between them. CDR1 and CDR2 (germline): SEHNR, FQNEAQ (reference sequence). CDR3 amino acids: CASSLDPANEKLFF. As DNA, the CDR3 is TGTGCCAGCAGCTTAGACCCGGCTAATGAAAAACTGTTTTTT. The complete variable domain, with remaining parts taken from reference TRBV7-9 and TRBJ1-4, reads DTGVSQNPRHKITKRGQNVTFRCDPISEHNRLYWYRQTLGQGPEFLTYFQNEAQLEKSRLLSDRFSAERPKGSFSTLEIQRTEQGDSAMYLCASSLDPANEKLFFGSGTQLSVL.

J is TRBJ2-5 and V is TRBV7-9, with 7 bases that match TRBD1. This CDR3 has 13 amino acids. J gave up 4 bases and V 9 bases, and 8 bases lay outside the gene matches. CDR1 is SEHNR and CDR2 is FQNEAQ in the germline V gene (reference sequence). The CDR3 DNA follows: TGTGCCAGTAGTCGGGACAGTGGAGAGACCCAGTACTTC. Its translation is CASSRDSGETQYF.

The chain uses TRBV6-5 and TRBJ1-2, with a weak D call TRBD1 (6 bases). The CDR3 has 13 amino acids. Germline V gives CDR1 MNHEY, CDR2 SVGAGI. V lost 2 bases and J lost 8, with 12 bases in between. The CDR3 is CASSYEGDQGYTF. The DNA for the CDR3 is TGTGCCAGCAGTTACGAGGGGGATCAAGGCTACACCTTC.

As regards this clonotype: Relative to the germline gene, one junction end is altered; a read error may explain this. V and J are TRBV7-4 and TRBJ2-5; weak D call: TRBD2 (7 bases). CDR3 length: 16 amino acids. Germline CDR1 and CDR2: SGHVT and SQSDAQ. CDR3 sequence (DNA): TGTGCCAGCAGCCCCCGGGGGGCCGCAACCCAAGGGACCCAGTACTTC. This gives the protein CASSPRGAATQGTQYF.

Worth noting for this clonotype: The junction differs from germline at one of its ends, possibly a read error. The chain employs TRBV5-6 and TRBJ2-5; 8 nucleotides line up with TRBD2. Germline V gene data show CDR1 as SGHDT and CDR2 as YYEEEE. This CDR3 spans 16 amino acids. CDR3 in amino acids: CASSLLLAELREAQYF. As DNA, the CDR3 is TGTGCCAGCAGCTTGTTACTAGCGGAGTTAAGAGAGGCCCAGTACTTC.

This clonotype was detected once. The rearrangement links TRBV28 to TRBJ2-1; 7 positions agree with TRBD1. The V segment lost 8 bases and the J segment 8 bases; nucleotides outside the gene matches: 9. The length of the CDR3 is 13 residues. Germline-derived CDR1 and CDR2 are MDHEN and SYDVKM. CDR3 nucleotides: TGTGCCAGCGCTATGACAGGGAAGGATGAGCAGTTCTTC. It codes for CASAMTGKDEQFF.

The V and J genes are TRBV9 and TRBJ2-1; D call uncertain. Germline loops: CDR1 SGDLS, CDR2 YYNGEE. CDR3 length: 13 amino acids. Trimming pared 7 bases from V and 1 base from J, leaving 9 bases between. The CDR3 protein is CASGDKSYNEQFF. The CDR3 DNA is TGTGCCAGCGGAGACAAGTCCTACAATGAGCAGTTCTTC. The whole variable domain, filled in from reference TRBV9 and TRBJ2-1, reads DSGVTQTPKHLITATGQRVTLRCSPRSGDLSVYWYQQSLDQGLQFLIQYYNGEERAKGNILERFSAQQFPDLHSELNLSSLELGDSALYFCASGDKSYNEQFFGPGTRLTVL.

The V and J genes are TRBV29-1 and TRBJ2-1; 15 bases fit TRBD2. The germline V gene has CDR1 SQVTM and CDR2 ANQGSEA. This CDR3 comprises 16 residues. Trimming removed 3 bases from V and 9 bases from J; junction bases left unmatched: 9. The chain's CDR3 is CSVEAPGLAGGPEQFF. Written as DNA, the CDR3 is TGCAGCGTTGAGGCTCCGGGACTAGCGGGAGGCCCTGAGCAGTTCTTC.

The chain employs TRBV29-1 and TRBJ2-3; D not certain. This CDR3 spans 13 amino acids. Germline values: CDR1 SQVTM, CDR2 ANQGSEA. V shed 5 bases and J shed 2 bases, with 11 bases lying between them. For the CDR3, the DNA is TGCAGCGTTTTCGTAAGCGCCACAGATACGCAGTATTTT. This sequence encodes CSVFVSATDTQYF.

The chain couples TRBV4-3 to TRBJ2-2; tentative D call: TRBD1 (6 bases). CDR1 is LGHNA and CDR2 is YSLEER in the germline V gene. This CDR3 has 17 amino acids. V dropped 1 base and J dropped 1 base, with 13 bases sitting between them. CDR3 sequence: CASSQVAVGGNTGELFF. CDR3 DNA sequence: TGCGCCAGCAGCCAAGTCGCGGTAGGGGGGAACACCGGGGAGCTGTTTTTT.

V usage is TRBV6-4 and J usage is TRBJ1-5; maybe TRBD1 (5 bases). CDR3 size: 13 residues. In germline, CDR1 is MRHNA, CDR2 SNTAGT. Trimming stripped 3 bases from V and 6 bases from J, with 9 bases between. The CDR3 loop is CASSERGGQPQHF. The CDR3 bases are TGTGCCAGCAGTGAAAGGGGTGGTCAGCCCCAGCATTTT.

This chain links TRBV20-1 with TRBJ2-1; D possibly corresponds to TRBD2 (7 bases). This CDR3 is 16 amino acids long. Trimming removed 1 base from V and 7 bases from J, with 20 bases in between. Germline V gene data show CDR1 as DFQATT and CDR2 as SNEGSKA (reference sequence). CDR3 in DNA: TGCAGTGCTAGAGGAGGGGGGGCGCACGGTAGAAATGAGCAGTTCTTC. Amino acids: CSARGGGAHGRNEQFF.

V and J are TRBV5-4 and TRBJ2-1, with D uncertain. Germline V CDR1 and CDR2: SGHNT, YYREEE (reference sequence). Trimming stripped 3 bases from V and 2 bases from J, with 12 bases between. The CDR3 is made up of 15 amino acids. CDR3 protein: CASSSDGEPYNEQFF. The CDR3 nucleotides are TGTGCCAGCAGCTCGGACGGTGAACCCTACAATGAGCAGTTCTTC. The complete variable domain, with remaining parts taken from reference TRBV5-4 and TRBJ2-1, reads ETGVTQSPTHLIKTRGQQVTLRCSSQSGHNTVSWYQQALGQGPQFIFQYYREEENGRGNFPPRFSGLQFPNYSSELNVNALELDDSALYLCASSSDGEPYNEQFFGPGTRLTVL.

The chain links TRBV30 to TRBJ2-1; 7 bases align to TRBD2. Per the germline V gene, CDR1 is GTSNPN and CDR2 is SVGIG (reference sequence). The trim removed 8 bases at V and 4 bases at J, leaving 20 bases unmatched. The CDR3 extends over 17 amino acids. In nucleotides, the CDR3 is TGTGCCACCGGACGCGGGGATGGGGGGGAAATTTACAATGAGCAGTTCTTC. Amino acid sequence: CATGRGDGGEIYNEQFF.

V is TRBV7-9 and J is TRBJ2-1; D unresolved. The V end was cut by 1 base, the J end by 6 bases, with 7 bases between. In germline, CDR1 is SEHNR, CDR2 FQNEAQ (reference sequence). The CDR3 contains 13 residues. The CDR3 spells CASSLEGRNEQFF. The CDR3 coding sequence is TGTGCCAGCAGCTTAGAAGGGCGCAATGAGCAGTTCTTC.

V is TRBV15 and J is TRBJ2-7, with 7 bases aligning to TRBD2. Germline CDR1 reads LNHNV; CDR2 reads YYDKDF (reference sequence). The trim removed 2 bases at V and 6 bases at J, leaving 10 bases unmatched. CDR3 length equals 15 residues. CDR3 in DNA: TGTGCCACCAGCAGATTGACTGGCCGGGGGGTCGAGCAGTACTTC. Amino acid sequence: CATSRLTGRGVEQYF.

The chain uses TRBV9 and TRBJ2-1; D gene unclear. The CDR3 is made up of 12 amino acids. V was cut by 4 bases and J by 9 bases, with 11 bases left in between. CDR1 and CDR2 from the germline V gene are SGDLS and YYNGEE. CDR3 sequence: CASSSTPSEQFF. The CDR3 coding sequence is TGTGCCAGCAGCTCGACTCCTAGTGAGCAGTTCTTC.

This clonotype is a singleton in its sample. The rearrangement uses TRBV7-9 and TRBJ2-1; TRBD2 might be the D (7 bases). Between the trimmed V and J ends, which lost 5 bases and 12 bases, there was a span of 11 bases. The germline CDR1 and CDR2 sequences are SEHNR and FQNEAQ (reference sequence). This CDR3 region has 11 residues. The chain's CDR3 is CASSAGAPQFF. DNA for the CDR3: TGTGCCAGCAGCGCGGGGGCTCCGCAGTTCTTC.